One sample yielded the 16 T cell receptor beta chains listed below, sequenced in a study of CD8 T cells in ankylosing spondylitis. TCRdb processed the 5' RACE reads anew with MiXCR; each CDR3 protein has one entry. The sample records over 130,000 distinct CDR3 sequences, approximately 48% being singletons. Input material: synovial fluid, either unsorted or a sorted T cell fraction (not recorded which). The receptors here all came from a male donor with ankylosing spondylitis.

There are many counts of this clonotype. The chain links TRBV6-2 or TRBV6-3 to TRBJ2-1; D is possibly TRBD1 or TRBD2 (5 bases each). The germline V and J ends were trimmed by 7 bases and 0 bases, with 10 bases remaining between them. Germline V gene sequence: CDR1 MNHEY, CDR2 SVGEGT. CDR3 length equals 14 residues. CDR3: CASNPGSSYNEQFF. The CDR3 bases are TGTGCCAGCAATCCAGGGAGCTCCTACAATGAGCAGTTCTTC.

CDR3 amino acids: CASSPFETGGPSNQPQHF. CDR3 nucleotide sequence: TGTGCCAGCTCACCATTCGAGACAGGGGGCCCGAGCAATCAGCCCCAGCATTTT. The V call is TRBV18, the J call TRBJ1-5, with 10 bases matching TRBD1. V was pared by 2 bases and J by 1 base, with 8 bases of the junction left unmatched. CDR1 and CDR2 (germline): KGHSH, LQKENI. This CDR3 is 18 amino acids long.

The chain links TRBV2 to TRBJ1-1, with unresolved D. Germline loops: CDR1 SNHLY, CDR2 FYNNEI. CDR3 length equals 14 residues. V was cut by 2 bases and J by 1 base, with 8 bases left in between. The CDR3 protein is CASSELEGNTEAFF. The CDR3 DNA sequence: TGTGCCAGCAGTGAATTGGAGGGGAACACTGAAGCTTTCTTT.

This sequence joins TRBV5-1 and TRBJ2-5; TRBD1 agrees at 7 bases. There are 14 residues in the CDR3. V shed 2 bases, J shed 0 bases, and the junction held 1 base outside the gene matches. Germline V gene data show CDR1 as SGHRS and CDR2 as YFSETQ. In nucleotides, the CDR3 is TGCGCCAGCAGCTTACAGGGGCACCAAGAGACCCAGTACTTC. It is translated as CASSLQGHQETQYF.

The CDR3: CASSDTGAKSYNEQFF. CDR3 coding DNA: TGTGCCAGCAGCGACACCGGGGCTAAGTCCTACAATGAGCAGTTCTTC. V and J are TRBV7-8 and TRBJ2-1, with D perhaps being TRBD1 or TRBD2 (5 bases each). V was pared by 5 bases and J by 1 base, with 15 bases between. The CDR3 covers 16 residues. The germline V gene encodes CDR1 SGHVS and CDR2 FQNEAQ.

The J gene is TRBJ1-5, the V gene TRBV4-1; D not resolved. There are 17 residues in the CDR3. Germline V gene sequence: CDR1 MGHRA, CDR2 YSYEKL. Trimming shortened V by 0 bases and J by 0 bases, and 12 bases separated the two germline ends. The CDR3 DNA sequence: TGCGCCAGCAGCCAAGAGGTTAGGGAGTATAGCAATCAGCCCCAGCATTTT. As protein: CASSQEVREYSNQPQHF.

The table lists this clonotype with a few counts. The genes are TRBV7-9 and TRBJ1-1, with D hard to call. This CDR3 spans 13 amino acids. Trimming left V 2 bases short and J 3 bases short, with 7 bases between. Germline V gene lookup returns CDR1 SEHNR and CDR2 FQNEAQ (reference sequence). CDR3 loop: CASSLRRYTEAFF. The CDR3 nucleotides read TGTGCCAGCAGCTTACGGCGGTACACTGAAGCTTTCTTT.

This rearrangement joins TRBV12-3 or TRBV12-4 to TRBJ1-2; D not resolved. The CDR3 contains 13 residues. Between the trimmed V and J ends, which lost 6 bases and 4 bases, there was a span of 12 bases. The DNA of the CDR3 is TGTGCCAGCAGCCGTACAAGGGTCTATGGCTACACCTTC. Its protein product is CASSRTRVYGYTF.

Only a few counts were recorded for this clonotype. This chain uses TRBV9 with TRBJ2-3, with D perhaps TRBD2 (5 bases). The ends were cut back, 0 bases at V and 2 bases at J, with 13 bases in the middle. The CDR3 spans 16 residues. Germline V gives CDR1 SGDLS, CDR2 YYNGEE. In DNA, the CDR3 is TGTGCCAGCAGCGTAGGGCTAGCAGTGGACACAGATACGCAGTATTTT. This gives the protein CASSVGLAVDTDTQYF.

J is TRBJ2-1 and V is TRBV29-1; D call uncertain. The V gene lost 2 bases and the J gene lost 4 bases, with 12 bases spanning the gap. This CDR3 comprises 14 residues. Germline CDR1 reads SQVTM; CDR2 reads ANQGSEA. CDR3 DNA sequence: TGCAGCGTTGAAAGTGCGGAGAGATACAATGAGCAGTTCTTC. Translating gives CSVESAERYNEQFF.

The chain combines TRBV11-2 with TRBJ2-7, with 10 nucleotides matching TRBD1. J was trimmed by 5 bases and V by 4 bases; bases with no gene match: 5. CDR3 size: 14 residues. CDR1 and CDR2 (germline): SGHAT, FQNNGV. CDR3 region: CASSSMTGGNEQYF. CDR3 bases: TGTGCCAGCAGCTCTATGACAGGGGGCAACGAGCAGTACTTC.

This clonotype was observed a few times. The rearrangement joins TRBV28 to TRBJ2-1; D remains ambiguous. Germline values: CDR1 MDHEN, CDR2 SYDVKM. The V end lost 3 bases, the J end lost 8 bases, and 2 bases lay between the germline ends. The CDR3 contains 10 residues. The CDR3: CASSFHEQFF. The CDR3 DNA follows: TGTGCCAGCAGTTTCCATGAGCAGTTCTTC.

This chain joins TRBV7-9 and TRBJ2-1; D is undetermined. Deletions cut 3 bases from V and 8 bases from J, with 8 bases between. This CDR3 spans 12 amino acids. In germline, CDR1 is SEHNR, CDR2 FQNEAQ (reference sequence). The CDR3 bases are TGTGCCAGCAGCTTGGGGATGGATGAGCAGTTCTTC. The encoded protein is CASSLGMDEQFF.

This clonotype was observed a few times. CDR3 bases: TGTGCCAGCATCCCCGGGTCGTCGGGGGACACTGAAGCTTTCTTT. Protein: CASIPGSSGDTEAFF. The V call is TRBV12-3 or TRBV12-4, the J call TRBJ1-1; D is possibly TRBD1 (5 bases). The V gene lost 7 bases and the J gene lost 3 bases, with 18 bases spanning the gap. The CDR3 sequence is 15 residues long.

V usage is TRBV10-3 and J usage is TRBJ2-7; D is perhaps TRBD1 or TRBD2 (6 bases each). The V gene's germline CDR1 is ENHRY and CDR2 SYGVKD. This CDR3 spans 14 amino acids. V shed 1 base and J shed 4 bases, with 11 bases lying between them. The CDR3 region is CAISEFRGRYEQYF. Written as DNA, the CDR3 is TGTGCCATCAGTGAGTTTCGGGGGCGATACGAGCAGTACTTC.

The chain couples TRBV6-1 to TRBJ2-5; TRBD2 matches 11 bases. J gave up 5 bases and V 5 bases, and 4 bases lay outside the gene matches. Germline V CDR1 and CDR2: MNHNS, SASEGT. The CDR3 is made up of 14 amino acids. Here the CDR3 DNA reads TGTGCCAGCAGTAGACTAGCGGGGAGCGAGACCCAGTACTTC. Its protein product is CASSRLAGSETQYF.